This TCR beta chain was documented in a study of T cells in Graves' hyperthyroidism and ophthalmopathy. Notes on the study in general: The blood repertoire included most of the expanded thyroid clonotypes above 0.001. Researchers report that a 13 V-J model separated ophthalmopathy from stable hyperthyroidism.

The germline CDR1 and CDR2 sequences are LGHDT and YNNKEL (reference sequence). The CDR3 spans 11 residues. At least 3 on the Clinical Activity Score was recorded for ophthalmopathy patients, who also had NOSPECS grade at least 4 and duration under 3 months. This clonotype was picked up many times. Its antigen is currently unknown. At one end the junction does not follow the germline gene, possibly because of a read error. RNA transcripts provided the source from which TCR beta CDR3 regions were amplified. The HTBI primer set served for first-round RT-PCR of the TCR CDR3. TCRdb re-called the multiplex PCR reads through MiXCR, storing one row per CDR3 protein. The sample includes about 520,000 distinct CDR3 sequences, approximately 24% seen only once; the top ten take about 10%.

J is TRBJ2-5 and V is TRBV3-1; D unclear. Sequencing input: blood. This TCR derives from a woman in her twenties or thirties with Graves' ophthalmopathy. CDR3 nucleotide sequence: TGTGCCAGCAGTCAAGTAGAGACCCAGTACTTC. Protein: CASSQVETQYF.